Here is one T cell receptor beta chain with its context. Its target is unknown. This sample stems from a study of chemoradiotherapy in HPV16-positive cancers. Study details: Two HPV16-positive patients' cells yielded candidate HPV-specific clones and common motifs. Overall study results and limits: During treatment, candidate HPV-specific clones and E7-related motifs expanded in tumor. The functional HPV-specific definition rests on just a couple of HPV16-positive patients. HPV-responsive T-cell expansion during chemoradiotherapy was linked to improved recurrence-free survival in HPV16-positive patients.

Germline CDR1 reads SQVTM; CDR2 reads ANQGSEA. Trimming pared 6 bases from V and 0 bases from J, leaving 15 bases between. The CDR3 is 14 residues long. The data were produced by immunoSEQ multiplex PCR, yet TCRdb's version contains in-frame clones alone and is incomplete. This table holds roughly 32,000 clones, about 88% found once. The starting material was blood, obtained from a patient who underwent chemoradiotherapy. The chain employs TRBV29-1 and TRBJ2-7, with D perhaps assigned TRBD1 or TRBD2 (5 bases each). The receptor was derived from a human donor with HPV-associated anogenital cancer. CDR3 DNA: TGCAGCGTGAGCCGGGACGTAAGCTCCTACGAGCAGTACTTC. Translated, it gives CSVSRDVSSYEQYF.